These T cell receptor beta chains were read from a single sample in a study of T cell repertoires in cytomegalovirus infection. These TCRs are of unknown antigen specificity. Using its own MiXCR run on the reads, TCRdb lists one record per CDR3 protein. The sample yields hundreds of thousands of distinct CDR3 sequences, roughly a third seen once. Sample: cultured PBMCs, taken from culture after CMV antigen stimulation. These receptors were obtained from a human donor in good health (CMV status not recorded). Some clones in this sample may be carry-over from other donors' samples. Each CDR3 is given with its conserved first and last residue. The D gene is left open where the match is weak. Some rows mark clone size as missing; the rest say once, few, many or name a class of expanded clone.

size | J | D | V | CDR3 | DNA
. | TRBJ1-4 | TRBD1 | TRBV11-1 | CASSRTGGGETNEKLFF | TGTGCCAGCAGCCGGACAGGGGGTGGAGAAACTAATGAAAAACTGTTTTTT
. | TRBJ1-2 | . | TRBV4-3 | CASSQDTKPFNYGYTF | TGCGCCAGCAGCCAAGATACCAAGCCCTTTAACTATGGCTACACCTTC
few | TRBJ2-7 | TRBD2 | TRBV7-2 | CASSLEPTSYYEQYF | TGTGCCAGCAGCTTAGAGCCGACTAGCTACTACGAGCAGTACTTC
. | TRBJ2-7 | . | TRBV7-8 | CASSFEDNGYEQYF | TGTGCCAGCAGCTTTGAGGACAACGGTTACGAGCAGTACTTC
. | TRBJ2-7 | TRBD2 | TRBV12-3/TRBV12-4 | CATGLAGAEQYF | TGTGCCACCGGGCTAGCGGGAGCCGAGCAGTACTTC
. | TRBJ2-7 | TRBD2 | TRBV10-3 | CAISRDYSYEQYF | TGTGCCATCAGTCGGGACTACTCATACGAGCAGTACTTC
few | TRBJ2-2 | TRBD1 | TRBV12-3/TRBV12-4 | CASTVRQGNTGELFF | TGTGCCAGCACCGTGAGACAGGGAAACACCGGGGAGCTGTTTTTT
few | TRBJ2-4 | TRBD2 | TRBV11-2 | CASSSYRTSGGAMGDIQYF | TGTGCCAGCAGCTCCTACCGCACTAGCGGGGGGGCCATGGGAGACATTCAGTACTTC
few | TRBJ2-3 | TRBD2 | TRBV4-1 | CASSQDPGGEHTQYF | TGCGCCAGCAGCCAAGATCCCGGGGGGGAACATACGCAGTATTTT
many | TRBJ1-5 | . | TRBV12-3/TRBV12-4 | CASRGVSNQPQHF | TGTGCCAGCCGCGGCGTAAGCAATCAGCCCCAGCATTTT
. | TRBJ2-1 | . | TRBV7-2 | CASSPAGSVYNEQFF | TGTGCCAGCAGCCCCGCGGGCTCCGTCTACAATGAGCAGTTCTTC
. | TRBJ2-7 | . | TRBV12-5 | CASTEGFSGQYF | TGTGCTAGTACCGAGGGGTTCTCGGGGCAGTACTTC
few | TRBJ2-5 | . | TRBV10-3 | CAISESSQRQETQYF | TGTGCCATCAGTGAGTCGTCCCAGCGCCAAGAGACCCAGTACTTC
few | TRBJ1-5 | . | TRBV28 | CASSFLSLGGGQPQHF | TGTGCCAGCAGTTTTCTTTCTTTGGGGGGGGGTCAGCCCCAGCATTTT
. | TRBJ2-7 | . | TRBV12-3/TRBV12-4 | CASGKTPSYEQYF | TGTGCCAGCGGCAAGACTCCTTCCTACGAGCAGTACTTC
few | TRBJ2-1 | TRBD1 | TRBV6-1 | CASRGWNRGIIDEQFF | TGTGCCAGCAGGGGGTGGAACAGGGGCATCATCGATGAGCAGTTCTTC
. | TRBJ2-4 | . | TRBV7-2 | CASSRSTDPQYF | TGTGCCAGCAGCAGATCGACAGACCCACAGTACTTC
many | TRBJ2-7 | . | TRBV7-8 | CASSLTSGRTYEQYF | TGTGCCAGCAGCTTAACTTCAGGGAGAACCTACGAGCAGTACTTC
few | TRBJ1-3 | . | TRBV12-3/TRBV12-4 | CASSWGGGNTIYF | TGTGCCAGCAGCTGGGGAGGTGGAAACACCATATATTTT
. | TRBJ2-1 | TRBD2 | TRBV2 | CASSEAREGRKFF | TGTGCCAGCAGTGAAGCGCGGGAGGGCCGAAAGTTCTTC
. | TRBJ2-3 | . | TRBV24-1 | CATSDNSVADTQYF | TGTGCCACCAGTGATAATAGTGTCGCAGATACGCAGTATTTT
. | TRBJ2-7 | . | TRBV7-8 | CASSLGSRERQYF | TGTGCCAGCAGCTTAGGCTCCCGGGAGAGGCAGTACTTC
. | TRBJ2-5 | . | TRBV7-4 | CASSSVRGQETQYF | TGTGCCAGCAGCTCAGTCAGGGGACAAGAGACCCAGTACTTC
. | TRBJ2-2 | . | TRBV6-6 | CASRGGSEGARTGELFF | TGTGCCAGCAGGGGGGGGTCCGAGGGGGCCCGGACCGGGGAGCTGTTTTTT
once | TRBJ1-1 | . | TRBV15 | CATSKRGENTEAFF | TGTGCCACCAGCAAAAGGGGGGAGAACACTGAAGCTTTCTTT
. | TRBJ2-5 | . | TRBV12-3/TRBV12-4 | CASSLYAGETQYF | TGTGCCAGCAGTTTATATGCGGGTGAGACCCAGTACTTC
. | TRBJ2-5 | . | TRBV2 | CASSVRASAERQTQYF | TGTGCCAGCAGTGTGAGGGCTAGCGCGGAACGACAGACCCAGTACTTC
. | TRBJ2-5 | TRBD2 | TRBV27 | CASWDSGGGETQYF | TGTGCCAGCTGGGATAGCGGGGGGGGAGAGACCCAGTACTTC
. | TRBJ2-3 | TRBD2 | TRBV20-1 | CSASGTSGGTDTQYF | TGCAGTGCTTCTGGGACTAGCGGGGGCACAGATACGCAGTATTTT
. | TRBJ2-5 | TRBD2 | TRBV12-3/TRBV12-4 | CASSLAPGGSRGTQYF | TGTGCCAGCAGTTTGGCTCCGGGGGGGTCCCGAGGGACCCAGTACTTC
many | TRBJ2-3 | TRBD2 | TRBV7-2 | CASSFTSGANLADTQYF | TGTGCCAGCAGCTTCACTAGCGGGGCGAATCTGGCAGATACGCAGTATTTT
few | TRBJ1-6 | . | TRBV6-1 | CASSEFGGNNSPLHF | TGTGCCAGCAGTGAATTCGGAGGGAATAATTCACCCCTCCACTTT
. | TRBJ2-1 | . | TRBV20-1 | CSAISRTPYNEQFF | TGCAGTGCTATTTCCCGGACTCCTTACAATGAGCAGTTCTTC
. | TRBJ1-5 | . | TRBV23-1 | CASFGSVDPTKTSLQNQPQHF | TGCGCCAGCTTTGGGTCCGTGGACCCTACAAAGACCAGTCTTCAAAATCAGCCCCAGCATTTT
. | TRBJ1-5 | . | TRBV4-1 | CASSQGAADGPQHF | TGCGCCAGCAGCCAAGGGGCAGCCGATGGGCCCCAGCATTTT